This T cell receptor (beta chain) came from a study of shared clonotypes between healthy human individuals. Broader study findings: Incompleteness in sorted-subset sequencing, despite large depth, was shown by rarefaction. Naive subsets typically showed greater estimated richness than memory subsets. For naive CD4 cells, around 5% of clonotypes were shared across a handful of donors.

Replicate PCRs for sorted subsets used 200 to 250 ng DNA; this equaled 30,000 to 35,000 T cell genomes. The repertoire was sequenced with immunoSEQ multiplex PCR; TCRdb's copy has only in-frame clones and lacks some. This table holds millions of clones, around 96% found once. CD45RO-negative, CCR7-positively selected cells formed the naive CD8 fraction, excluding terminally differentiated effector memory CD45RA+ cells. Germline CDR1 and CDR2: SGHRS and YFSETQ. CDR3 length equals 15 residues. Between the trimmed V and J ends, which lost 6 bases and 1 base, there was a span of 16 bases. This clone was seen just once. Its specificity is unknown.

The chain links TRBV5-1 to TRBJ2-5; a possible D gene is TRBD1 (5 bases). This sequence was found in a man between 18 and 29 years old in good health. Sample: naive CD8+ T cells sorted from blood. CDR3 sequence reads: CASTLGDRLQETQYF. CDR3 bases: TGCGCCAGCACGCTTGGAGACAGACTCCAAGAGACCCAGTACTTC.